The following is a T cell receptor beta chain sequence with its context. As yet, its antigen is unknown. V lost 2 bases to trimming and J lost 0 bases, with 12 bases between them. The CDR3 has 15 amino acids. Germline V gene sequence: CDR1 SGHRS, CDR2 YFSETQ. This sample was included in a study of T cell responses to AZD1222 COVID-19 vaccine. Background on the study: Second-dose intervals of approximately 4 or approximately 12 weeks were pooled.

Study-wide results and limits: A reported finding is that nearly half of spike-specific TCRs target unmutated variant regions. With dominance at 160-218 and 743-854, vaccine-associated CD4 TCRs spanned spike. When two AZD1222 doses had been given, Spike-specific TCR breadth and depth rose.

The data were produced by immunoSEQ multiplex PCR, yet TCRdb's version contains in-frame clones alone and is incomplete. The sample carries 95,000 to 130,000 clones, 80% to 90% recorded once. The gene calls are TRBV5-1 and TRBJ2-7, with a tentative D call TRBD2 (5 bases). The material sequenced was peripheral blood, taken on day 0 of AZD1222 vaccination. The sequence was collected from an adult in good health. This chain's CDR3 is CASSFGDFSSYEQYF. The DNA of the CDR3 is TGCGCCAGCAGCTTCGGGGATTTTAGCTCCTACGAGCAGTACTTC.